This T cell receptor (beta chain) was identified in a study of shared clonotypes between healthy human individuals. Some clones are missing from TCRdb's copy, which holds only in-frame ones; the method was immunoSEQ multiplex PCR. The sample includes roughly 700,000 clones, 90% of them seen just once. There are 13 residues in the CDR3. V lost 3 bases to trimming and J lost 7 bases, with 13 bases between them. The germline V gene encodes CDR1 SEHNR and CDR2 FQNEAQ (reference sequence). This sequence originates from a man between 18 and 35 years old in good health. Some clones in this sample may be carry-over from other donors' samples. This chain connects TRBV7-9 to TRBJ2-7, with TRBD1 as a possible D gene (5 bases). Material: memory CD8+ T cells from PBMCs. Subset indicated: CD45RO+ cells pooled with CCR7-negative TemRA cells. CDR3 coding DNA: TGTGCCAGCAGCTTGGCAGGGTTGCGGGAGCAGTACTTC. The encoded protein is CASSLAGLREQYF.